This T cell receptor beta chain stems from a study of T cells in Graves' hyperthyroidism and ophthalmopathy. Findings of the study overall: Among clonotypes expanded in thyroid above 0.001, most were also found in blood.

This clonotype was seen many times. What it binds is not known. The study defined stable Graves' hyperthyroidism as no ophthalmopathy progression within 18 months. Amplification of TCR beta CDR3 regions was performed using RNA transcripts as template. TCR CDR3 regions were first amplified by RT-PCR with HTBI primers. TCRdb ran MiXCR on the multiplex PCR reads and lists one entry per CDR3 protein. The sample holds under 550,000 distinct CDR3 sequences, roughly an eighth seen once. Germline assignment: CDR1 SGDLS and CDR2 YYNGEE. The V and J ends lost 0 bases and 2 bases respectively, with 5 bases between them. The CDR3 is 14 amino acids.

Material: blood. This receptor was obtained from a woman younger than 30 with Graves' hyperthyroidism. J is TRBJ2-2 and V is TRBV9, with no clear D. As DNA, the CDR3 is TGTGCCAGCAGCGTAGGAGGCAACACCGGGGAGCTGTTTTTT. This gives the protein CASSVGGNTGELFF.